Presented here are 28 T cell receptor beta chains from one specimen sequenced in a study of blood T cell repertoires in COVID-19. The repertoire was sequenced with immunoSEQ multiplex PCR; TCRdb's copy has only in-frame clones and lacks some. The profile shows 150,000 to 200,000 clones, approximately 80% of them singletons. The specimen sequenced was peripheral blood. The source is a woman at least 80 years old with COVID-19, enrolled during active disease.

The CDR3 loop reads CASSVDLTRREAFF. CDR3 in DNA: TGTGCCAGCAGCGTAGATCTTACCAGGCGTGAGGCTTTCTTT. The genes are TRBV9 and TRBJ1-1; D is ambiguous. This CDR3 contains 14 residues. Trimming stripped 0 bases from V and 11 bases from J, with 17 bases between. The germline V gene has CDR1 SGDLS and CDR2 YYNGEE.

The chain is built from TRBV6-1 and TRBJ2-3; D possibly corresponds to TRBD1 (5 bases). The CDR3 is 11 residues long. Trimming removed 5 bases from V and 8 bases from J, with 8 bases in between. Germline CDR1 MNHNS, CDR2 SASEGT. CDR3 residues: CASSHRGTQYF. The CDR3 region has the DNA TGTGCCAGCAGTCATAGGGGTACGCAGTATTTT.

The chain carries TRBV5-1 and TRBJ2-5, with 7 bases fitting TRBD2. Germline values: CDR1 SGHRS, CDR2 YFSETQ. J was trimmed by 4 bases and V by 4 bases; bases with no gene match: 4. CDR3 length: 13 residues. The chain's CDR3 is CASSATSPETQYF. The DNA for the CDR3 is TGCGCCAGCAGCGCGACTAGCCCAGAGACCCAGTACTTC. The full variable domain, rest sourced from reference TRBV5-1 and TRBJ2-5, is KAGVTQTPRYLIKTRGQQVTLSCSPISGHRSVSWYQQTPGQGLQFLFEYFSETQRNKGNFPGRFSGRQFSNSRSEMNVSTLELGDSALYLCASSATSPETQYFGPGTRLLVL.

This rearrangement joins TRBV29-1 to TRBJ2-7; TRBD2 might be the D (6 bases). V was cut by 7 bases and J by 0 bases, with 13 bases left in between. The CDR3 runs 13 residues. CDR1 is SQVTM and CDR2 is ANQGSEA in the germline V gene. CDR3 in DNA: TGCAGCGCCCGGGACTCCAGCTCCTACGAGCAGTACTTC. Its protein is CSARDSSSYEQYF.

The CDR3 here is CASSPFRLAGGPTDTQYF. CDR3 coding DNA: TGTGCCAGCAGCCCATTCCGACTAGCGGGAGGGCCCACAGATACGCAGTATTTT. V gene TRBV7-9 combines with J gene TRBJ2-3; 14 nucleotides agree with TRBD2. J lost 2 bases, V lost 5 bases, and 9 bases had no gene match. There are 18 residues in the CDR3. Per the germline V gene, CDR1 is SEHNR and CDR2 is FQNEAQ (reference sequence).

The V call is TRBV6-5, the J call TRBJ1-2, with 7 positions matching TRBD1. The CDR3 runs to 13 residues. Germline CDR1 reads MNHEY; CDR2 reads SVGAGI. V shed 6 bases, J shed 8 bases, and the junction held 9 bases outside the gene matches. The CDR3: CASRRDSQRGYTF. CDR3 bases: TGTGCCAGCAGGAGGGACAGTCAGAGAGGCTACACCTTC.

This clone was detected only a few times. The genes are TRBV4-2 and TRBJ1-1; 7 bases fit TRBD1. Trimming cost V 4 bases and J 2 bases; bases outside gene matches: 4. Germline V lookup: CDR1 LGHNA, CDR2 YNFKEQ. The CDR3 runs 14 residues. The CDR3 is CASSPWTGNTEAFF. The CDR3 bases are TGTGCCAGCAGCCCATGGACAGGCAACACTGAAGCTTTCTTT.

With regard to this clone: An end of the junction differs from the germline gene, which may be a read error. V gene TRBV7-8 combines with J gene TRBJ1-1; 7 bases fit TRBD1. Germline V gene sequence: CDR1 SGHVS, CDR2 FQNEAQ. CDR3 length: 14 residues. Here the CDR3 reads CASSKQGSRTEVFF. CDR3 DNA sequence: TGTGCCAGCAGCAAACAGGGGTCGCGCACTGAAGTTTTCTTT.

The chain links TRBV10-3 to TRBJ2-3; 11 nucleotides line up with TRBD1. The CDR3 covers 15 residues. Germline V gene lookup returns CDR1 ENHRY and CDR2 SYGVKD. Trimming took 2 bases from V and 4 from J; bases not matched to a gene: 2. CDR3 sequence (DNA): TGTGCCATCAGTGAGGGACAGGGGGCATCAGATACGCAGTATTTT. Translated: CAISEGQGASDTQYF.

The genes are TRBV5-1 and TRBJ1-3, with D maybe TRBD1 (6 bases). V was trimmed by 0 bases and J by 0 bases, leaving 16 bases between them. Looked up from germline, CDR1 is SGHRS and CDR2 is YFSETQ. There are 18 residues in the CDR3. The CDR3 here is CASSLVGRTDLSGNTIYF. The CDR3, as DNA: TGCGCCAGCAGCTTGGTCGGGCGGACAGATCTCTCTGGAAACACCATATATTTT.

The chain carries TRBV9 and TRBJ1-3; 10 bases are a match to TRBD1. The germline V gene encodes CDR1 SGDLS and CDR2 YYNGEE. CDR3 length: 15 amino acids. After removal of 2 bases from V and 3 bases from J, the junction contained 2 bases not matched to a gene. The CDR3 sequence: CASSVGQGVGNTIYF. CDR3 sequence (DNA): TGTGCCAGCAGCGTCGGACAGGGGGTTGGAAACACCATATATTTT.

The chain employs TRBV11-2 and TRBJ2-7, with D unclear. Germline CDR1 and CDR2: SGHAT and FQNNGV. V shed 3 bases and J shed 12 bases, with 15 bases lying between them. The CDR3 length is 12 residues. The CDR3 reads CASSFTGGPPYF. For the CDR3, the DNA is TGTGCCAGCAGCTTCACGGGTGGCCCGCCGTACTTC.

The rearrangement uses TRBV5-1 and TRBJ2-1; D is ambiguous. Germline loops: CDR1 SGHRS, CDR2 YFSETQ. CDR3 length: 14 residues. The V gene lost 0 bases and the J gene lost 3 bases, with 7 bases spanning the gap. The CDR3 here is CASSLDTNYNEQFF. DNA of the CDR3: TGCGCCAGCAGCTTGGATACTAACTACAATGAGCAGTTCTTC.

CDR3 region: CASSTLGGGAYGELFF. The CDR3 coding sequence is TGCGCCAGCAGCACACTCGGCGGGGGGGCCTACGGGGAGCTGTTTTTT. The chain uses TRBV4-3 and TRBJ2-2, with 9 bases lining up with TRBD2. CDR1 is LGHNA, CDR2 YSLEER, per germline. The J segment lost 7 bases and the V segment lost 5 bases, leaving 11 bases of the junction unmatched. This CDR3 contains 16 residues.

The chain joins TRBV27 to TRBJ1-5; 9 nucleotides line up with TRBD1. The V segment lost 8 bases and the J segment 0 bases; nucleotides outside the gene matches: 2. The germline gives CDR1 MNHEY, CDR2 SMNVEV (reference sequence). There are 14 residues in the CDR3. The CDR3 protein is CASGTGYSNQPQHF. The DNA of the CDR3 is TGTGCCAGCGGGACAGGGTATAGCAATCAGCCCCAGCATTTT.

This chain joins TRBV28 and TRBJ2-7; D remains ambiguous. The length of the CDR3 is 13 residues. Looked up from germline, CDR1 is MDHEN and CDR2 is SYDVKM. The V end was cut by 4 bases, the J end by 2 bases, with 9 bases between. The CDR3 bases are TGTGCCAGCAGTTCGGTTTCACCCTACGAGCAGTACTTC. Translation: CASSSVSPYEQYF.

The CDR3 DNA reads as TGTGCCAGCAGTTTCGACAGGTTCTCCTACGAGCAGTACTTC. This translates into CASSFDRFSYEQYF. The gene calls are TRBV2 and TRBJ2-7, with a possible D match to TRBD1 (6 bases). CDR3 size: 14 residues. Germline CDR1 is SNHLY and CDR2 is FYNNEI. Trimming pared 5 bases from V and 0 bases from J, leaving 11 bases between. Full variable domain (remainder filled in from reference TRBV2 and TRBJ2-7): EPEVTQTPSHQVTQMGQEVILRCVPISNHLYFYWYRQILGQKVEFLVSFYNNEISEKSEIFDDQFSVERPDGSNFTLKIRSTKLEDSAMYFCASSFDRFSYEQYFGPGTRLTVT.

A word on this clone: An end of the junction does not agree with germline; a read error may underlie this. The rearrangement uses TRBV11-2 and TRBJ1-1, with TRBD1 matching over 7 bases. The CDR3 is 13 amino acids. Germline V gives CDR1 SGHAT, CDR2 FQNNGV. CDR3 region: CASSLDRATEAFF. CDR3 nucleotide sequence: TGTGCCAGCAGCCTAGACAGGGCCACTGAAGCTTTCTTT.

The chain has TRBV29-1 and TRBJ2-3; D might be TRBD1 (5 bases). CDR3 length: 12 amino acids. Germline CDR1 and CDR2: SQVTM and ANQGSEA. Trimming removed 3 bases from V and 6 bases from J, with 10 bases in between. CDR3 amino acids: CSVDLGRDTQYF. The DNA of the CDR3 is TGCAGCGTTGATCTGGGGCGGGATACGCAGTATTTT.

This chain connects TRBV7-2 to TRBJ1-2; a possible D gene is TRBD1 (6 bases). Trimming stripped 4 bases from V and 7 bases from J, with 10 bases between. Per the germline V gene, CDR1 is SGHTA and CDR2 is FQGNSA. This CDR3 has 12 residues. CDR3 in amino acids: CASSSNRAGYTF. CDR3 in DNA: TGTGCCAGCAGCTCAAACAGGGCTGGCTACACCTTC.

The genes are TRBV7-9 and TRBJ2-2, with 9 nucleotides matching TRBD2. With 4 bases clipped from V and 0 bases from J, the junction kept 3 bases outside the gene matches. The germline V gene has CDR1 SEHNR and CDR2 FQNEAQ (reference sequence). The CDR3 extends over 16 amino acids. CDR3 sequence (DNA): TGTGCCAGCAGCTCTAGCGGGGATGCGAACACCGGGGAGCTGTTTTTT. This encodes CASSSSGDANTGELFF.

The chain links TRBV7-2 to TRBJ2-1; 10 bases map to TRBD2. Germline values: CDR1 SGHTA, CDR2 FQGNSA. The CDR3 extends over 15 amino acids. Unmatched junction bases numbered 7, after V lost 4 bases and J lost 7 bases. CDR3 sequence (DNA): TGTGCCAGCAGCTCCTTAGCGGGGGGTTGGAATGAGCAGTTCTTC. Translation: CASSSLAGGWNEQFF.

The CDR3 nucleotides are TGTGCCAGCAGTTTAGGAACCCGCGGGAATCAGCCCCAGCATTTT. This sequence encodes CASSLGTRGNQPQHF. The V gene is TRBV27, the J gene TRBJ1-5; the D is unclear. This CDR3 contains 15 residues. V lost 2 bases and J 4 bases, leaving 12 bases between the germline ends. Germline V gives CDR1 MNHEY, CDR2 SMNVEV (reference sequence).

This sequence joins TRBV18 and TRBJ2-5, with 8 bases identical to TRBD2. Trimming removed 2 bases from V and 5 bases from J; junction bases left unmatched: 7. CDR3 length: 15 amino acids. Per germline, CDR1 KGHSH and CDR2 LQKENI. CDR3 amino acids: CASSPTGGPRETQYF. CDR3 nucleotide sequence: TGTGCCAGCTCACCAACGGGAGGGCCTCGGGAGACCCAGTACTTC.

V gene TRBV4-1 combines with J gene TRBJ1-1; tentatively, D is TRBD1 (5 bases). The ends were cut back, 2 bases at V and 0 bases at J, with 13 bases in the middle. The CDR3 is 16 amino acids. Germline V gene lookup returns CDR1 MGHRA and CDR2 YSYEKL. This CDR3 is CASSQWGGSVNTEAFF. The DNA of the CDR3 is TGCGCCAGCAGCCAATGGGGGGGAAGCGTGAACACTGAAGCTTTCTTT.

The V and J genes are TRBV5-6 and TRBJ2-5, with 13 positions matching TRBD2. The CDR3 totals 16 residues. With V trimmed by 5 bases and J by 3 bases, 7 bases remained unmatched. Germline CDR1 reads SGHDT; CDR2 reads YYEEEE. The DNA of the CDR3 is TGTGCCAGCAGATCCCCAGGGACTAGCGGGGAAGAGACCCAGTACTTC. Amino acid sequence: CASRSPGTSGEETQYF.

CDR3 loop: CASRRTGPTEAFF. Here the CDR3 DNA reads TGTGCCAGCAGGCGAACAGGGCCCACTGAAGCTTTCTTT. This chain uses TRBV27 with TRBJ1-1, with a tentative D call TRBD1 (6 bases). The germline gives CDR1 MNHEY, CDR2 SMNVEV (reference sequence). CDR3 size: 13 residues. The germline V and J ends were trimmed by 6 bases and 4 bases, with 12 bases remaining between them.

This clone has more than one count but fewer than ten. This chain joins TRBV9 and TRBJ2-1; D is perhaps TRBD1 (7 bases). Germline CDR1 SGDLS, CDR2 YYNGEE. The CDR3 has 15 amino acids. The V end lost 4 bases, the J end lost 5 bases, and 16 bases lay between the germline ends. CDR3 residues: CASSSGGTEDNEQFF. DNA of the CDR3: TGTGCCAGCAGCTCAGGGGGGACAGAGGACAATGAGCAGTTCTTC.